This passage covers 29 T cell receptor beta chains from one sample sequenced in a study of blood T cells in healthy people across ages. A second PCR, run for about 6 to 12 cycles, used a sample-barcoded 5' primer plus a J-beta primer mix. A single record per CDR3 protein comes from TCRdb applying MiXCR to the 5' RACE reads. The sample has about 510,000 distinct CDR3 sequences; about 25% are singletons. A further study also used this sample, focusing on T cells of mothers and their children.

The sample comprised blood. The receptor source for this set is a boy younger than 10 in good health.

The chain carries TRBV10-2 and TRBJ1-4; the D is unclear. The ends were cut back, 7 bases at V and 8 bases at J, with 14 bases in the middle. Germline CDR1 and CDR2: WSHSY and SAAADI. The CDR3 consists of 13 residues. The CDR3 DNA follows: TGCGCCAGCACACGACACGTCGGCGAAAAACTGTTTTTT. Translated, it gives CASTRHVGEKLFF.

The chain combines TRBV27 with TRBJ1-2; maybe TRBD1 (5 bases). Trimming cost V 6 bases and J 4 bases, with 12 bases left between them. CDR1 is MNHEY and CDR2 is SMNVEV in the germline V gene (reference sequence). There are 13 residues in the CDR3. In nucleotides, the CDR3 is TGTGCCAGCAGAGGGCAGGGAATCTATGGCTACACCTTC. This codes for CASRGQGIYGYTF.

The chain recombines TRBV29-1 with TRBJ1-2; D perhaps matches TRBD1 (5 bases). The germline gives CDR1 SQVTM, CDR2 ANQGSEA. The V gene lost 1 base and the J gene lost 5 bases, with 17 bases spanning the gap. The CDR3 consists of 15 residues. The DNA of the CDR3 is TGCAGCGTTGAAGTAACAGGCAAGAAACTTTATGGCTACACCTTC. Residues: CSVEVTGKKLYGYTF.

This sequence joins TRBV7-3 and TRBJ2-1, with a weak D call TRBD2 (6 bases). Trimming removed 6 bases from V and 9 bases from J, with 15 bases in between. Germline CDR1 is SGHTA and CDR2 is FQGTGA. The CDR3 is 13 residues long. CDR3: CASRGPGGGEQFF. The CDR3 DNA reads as TGTGCCAGCAGGGGCCCCGGGGGTGGTGAGCAGTTCTTC.

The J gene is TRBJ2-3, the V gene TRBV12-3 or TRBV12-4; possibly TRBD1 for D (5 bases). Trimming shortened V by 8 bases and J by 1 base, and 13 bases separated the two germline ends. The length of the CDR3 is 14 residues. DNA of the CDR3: TGTGCCAGCGGCCAGACAGAACGCACAGATACGCAGTATTTT. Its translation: CASGQTERTDTQYF.

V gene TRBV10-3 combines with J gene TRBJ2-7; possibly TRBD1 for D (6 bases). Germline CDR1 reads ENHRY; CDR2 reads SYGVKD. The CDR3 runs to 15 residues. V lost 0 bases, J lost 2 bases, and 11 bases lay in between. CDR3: CAISESGQPTYEQYF. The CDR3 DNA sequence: TGTGCCATCAGTGAGTCTGGACAGCCAACCTACGAGCAGTACTTC.

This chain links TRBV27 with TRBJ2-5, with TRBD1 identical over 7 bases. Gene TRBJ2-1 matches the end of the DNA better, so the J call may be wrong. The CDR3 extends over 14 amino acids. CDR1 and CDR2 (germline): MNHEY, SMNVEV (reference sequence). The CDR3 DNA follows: TGTGCCAGCAACAGGGGAACCCGGGCCGATGAGCAGTTCTTC. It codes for CASNRGTRADEQFF.

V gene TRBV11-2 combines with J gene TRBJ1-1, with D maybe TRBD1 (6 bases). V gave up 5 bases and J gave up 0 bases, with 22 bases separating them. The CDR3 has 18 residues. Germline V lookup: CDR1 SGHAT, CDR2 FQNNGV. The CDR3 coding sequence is TGTGCCAGCAGCAACCGGGGGCTGGGCAGGGCTCTGAACACTGAAGCTTTCTTT. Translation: CASSNRGLGRALNTEAFF. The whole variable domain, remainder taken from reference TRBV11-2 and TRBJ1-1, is EAGVAQSPRYKIIEKRQSVAFWCNPISGHATLYWYQQILGQGPKLLIQFQNNGVVDDSQLPKDRFSAERLKGVDSTLKIQPAKLEDSAVYLCASSNRGLGRALNTEAFFGQGTRLTVV.

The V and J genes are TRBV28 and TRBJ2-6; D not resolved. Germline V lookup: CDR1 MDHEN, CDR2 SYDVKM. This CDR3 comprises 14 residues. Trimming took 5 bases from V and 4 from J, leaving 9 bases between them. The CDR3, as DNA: TGTGCCAGCAGTAGGCCCACGGGGGCCAACGTCCTGACTTTC. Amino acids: CASSRPTGANVLTF. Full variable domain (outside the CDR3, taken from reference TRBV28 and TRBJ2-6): DVKVTQSSRYLVKRTGEKVFLECVQDMDHENMFWYRQDPGLGLRLIYFSYDVKMKEKGDIPEGYSVSREKKERFSLILESASTNQTSMYLCASSRPTGANVLTFGAGSRLTVL.

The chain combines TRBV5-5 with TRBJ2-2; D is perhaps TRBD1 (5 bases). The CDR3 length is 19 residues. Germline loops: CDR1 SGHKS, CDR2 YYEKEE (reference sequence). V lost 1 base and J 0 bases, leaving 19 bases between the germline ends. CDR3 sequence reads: CASSLLLQQVSTNTGELFF. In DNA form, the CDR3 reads TGTGCCAGCAGCTTGCTTCTCCAACAGGTGTCCACGAACACCGGGGAGCTGTTTTTT.

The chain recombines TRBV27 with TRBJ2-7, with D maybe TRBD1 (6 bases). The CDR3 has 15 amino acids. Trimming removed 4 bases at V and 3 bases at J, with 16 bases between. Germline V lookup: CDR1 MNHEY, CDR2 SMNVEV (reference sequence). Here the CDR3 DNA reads TGTGCCAGCAGTTCCGCGGACAGCTGGGTCTACGAGCAGTACTTC. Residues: CASSSADSWVYEQYF.

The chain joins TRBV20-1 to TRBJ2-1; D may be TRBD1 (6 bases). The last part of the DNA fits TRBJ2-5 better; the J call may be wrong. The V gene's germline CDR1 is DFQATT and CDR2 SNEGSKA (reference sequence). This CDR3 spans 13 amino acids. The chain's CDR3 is CSAPRTVEETQYF. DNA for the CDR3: TGCAGTGCCCCAAGGACAGTAGAAGAGACCCAGTACTTC.

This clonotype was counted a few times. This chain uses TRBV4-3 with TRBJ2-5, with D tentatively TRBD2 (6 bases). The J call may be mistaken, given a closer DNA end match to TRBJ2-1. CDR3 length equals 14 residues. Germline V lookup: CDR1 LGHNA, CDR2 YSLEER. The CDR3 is CASSLEESSDEQFF. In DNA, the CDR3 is TGCGCCAGCAGCCTTGAAGAATCTAGCGATGAGCAGTTCTTC.

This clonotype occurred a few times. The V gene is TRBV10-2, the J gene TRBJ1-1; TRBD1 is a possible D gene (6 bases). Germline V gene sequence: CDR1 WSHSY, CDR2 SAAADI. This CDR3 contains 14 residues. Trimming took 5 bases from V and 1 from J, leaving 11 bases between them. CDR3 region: CASSIGQQNTEAFF. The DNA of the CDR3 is TGCGCCAGCAGTATTGGACAGCAGAACACTGAAGCTTTCTTT.

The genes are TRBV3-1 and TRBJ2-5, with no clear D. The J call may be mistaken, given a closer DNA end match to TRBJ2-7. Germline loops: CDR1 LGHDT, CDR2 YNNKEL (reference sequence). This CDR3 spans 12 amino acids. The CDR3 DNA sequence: TGTGCCAGCAGCCAATCAGACTACGAGCAGTACTTC. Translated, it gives CASSQSDYEQYF.

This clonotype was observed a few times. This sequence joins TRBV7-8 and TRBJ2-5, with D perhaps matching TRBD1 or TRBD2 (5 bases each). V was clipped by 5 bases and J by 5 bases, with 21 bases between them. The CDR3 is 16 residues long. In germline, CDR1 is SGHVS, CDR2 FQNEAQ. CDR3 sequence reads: CASSQGGRGRGETQYF. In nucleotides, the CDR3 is TGTGCCAGCAGCCAGGGCGGACGAGGCAGAGGGGAGACCCAGTACTTC.

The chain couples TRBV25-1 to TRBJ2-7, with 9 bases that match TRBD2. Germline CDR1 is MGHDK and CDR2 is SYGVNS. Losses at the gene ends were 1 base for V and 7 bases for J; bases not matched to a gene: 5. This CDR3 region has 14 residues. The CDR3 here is CASSEWAGGEEQYF. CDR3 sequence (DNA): TGTGCCAGCAGTGAATGGGCGGGAGGGGAAGAGCAGTACTTC.

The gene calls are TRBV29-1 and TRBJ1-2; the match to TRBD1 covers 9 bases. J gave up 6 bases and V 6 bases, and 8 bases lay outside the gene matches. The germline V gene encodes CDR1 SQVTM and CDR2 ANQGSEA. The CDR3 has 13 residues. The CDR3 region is CSVGTGPYDGYTF. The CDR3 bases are TGCAGCGTGGGGACAGGGCCGTACGATGGCTACACCTTC.

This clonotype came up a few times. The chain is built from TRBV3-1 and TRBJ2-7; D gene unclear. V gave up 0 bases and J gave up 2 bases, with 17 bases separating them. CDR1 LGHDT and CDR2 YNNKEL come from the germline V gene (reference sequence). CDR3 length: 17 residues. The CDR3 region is CASSQDSRTGRPYEQYF. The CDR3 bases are TGTGCCAGCAGCCAAGATTCGCGAACGGGTCGACCCTACGAGCAGTACTTC.

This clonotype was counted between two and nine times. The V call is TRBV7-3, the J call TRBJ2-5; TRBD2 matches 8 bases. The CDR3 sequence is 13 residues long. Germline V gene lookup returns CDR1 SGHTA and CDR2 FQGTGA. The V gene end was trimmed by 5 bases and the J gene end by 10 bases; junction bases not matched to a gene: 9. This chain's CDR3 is CASSTGLGGRQYF. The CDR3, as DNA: TGTGCCAGCAGCACGGGACTAGGTGGTCGCCAGTACTTC.

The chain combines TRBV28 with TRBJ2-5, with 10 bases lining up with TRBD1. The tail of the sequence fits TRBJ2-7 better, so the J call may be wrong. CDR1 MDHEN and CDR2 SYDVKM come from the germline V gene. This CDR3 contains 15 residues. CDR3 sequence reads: CASSLRDRGVHEQYF. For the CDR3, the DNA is TGTGCCAGCAGTCTCCGGGACAGGGGTGTCCACGAGCAGTACTTC.

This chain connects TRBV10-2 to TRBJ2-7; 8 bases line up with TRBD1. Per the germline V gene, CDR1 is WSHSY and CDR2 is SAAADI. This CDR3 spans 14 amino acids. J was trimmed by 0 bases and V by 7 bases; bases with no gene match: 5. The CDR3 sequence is CASMETGVSYEQYF. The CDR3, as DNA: TGCGCCAGCATGGAGACAGGGGTCTCCTACGAGCAGTACTTC.

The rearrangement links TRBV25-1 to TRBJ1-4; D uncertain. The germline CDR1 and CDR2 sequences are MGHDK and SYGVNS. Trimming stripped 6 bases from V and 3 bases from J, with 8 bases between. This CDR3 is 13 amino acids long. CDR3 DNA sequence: TGTGCCAGCAGCAGGTCCCCTAATGAAAAACTGTTTTTT. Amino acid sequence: CASSRSPNEKLFF.

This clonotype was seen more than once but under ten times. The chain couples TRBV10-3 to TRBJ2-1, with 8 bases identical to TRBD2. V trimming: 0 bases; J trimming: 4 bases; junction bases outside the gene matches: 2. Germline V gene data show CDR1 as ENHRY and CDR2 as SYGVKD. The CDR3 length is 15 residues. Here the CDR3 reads CAISESVAGYNEQFF. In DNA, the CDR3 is TGTGCCATCAGTGAGTCGGTAGCGGGATACAATGAGCAGTTCTTC.

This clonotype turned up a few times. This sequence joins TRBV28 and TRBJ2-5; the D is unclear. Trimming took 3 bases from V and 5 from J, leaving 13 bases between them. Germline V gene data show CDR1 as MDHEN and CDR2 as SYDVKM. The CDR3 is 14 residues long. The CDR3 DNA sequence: TGTGCCAGCAGTTTCAGTCGAACCTGGGAGACCCAGTACTTC. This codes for CASSFSRTWETQYF.

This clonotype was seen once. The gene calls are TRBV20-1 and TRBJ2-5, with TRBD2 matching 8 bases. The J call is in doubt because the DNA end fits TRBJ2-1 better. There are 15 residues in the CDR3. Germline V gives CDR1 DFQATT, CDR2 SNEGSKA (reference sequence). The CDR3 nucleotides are TGCAGTGCTAGAATCGTGCGGGGGGCCCTCGGTAAGCAGTTCTTC. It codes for CSARIVRGALGKQFF.

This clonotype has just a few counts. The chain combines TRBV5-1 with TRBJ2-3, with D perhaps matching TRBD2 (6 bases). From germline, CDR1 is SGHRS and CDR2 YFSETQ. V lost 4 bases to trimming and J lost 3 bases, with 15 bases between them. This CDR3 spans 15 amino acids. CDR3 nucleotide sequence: TGCGCCAGCAGCAACTTACGGAGGGGTACAGATACGCAGTATTTT. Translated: CASSNLRRGTDTQYF.

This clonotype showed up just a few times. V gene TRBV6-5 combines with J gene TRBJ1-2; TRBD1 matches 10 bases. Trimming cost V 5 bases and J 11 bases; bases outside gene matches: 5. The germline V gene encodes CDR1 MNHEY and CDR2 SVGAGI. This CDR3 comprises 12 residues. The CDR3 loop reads CASSPGQGRYTF. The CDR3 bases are TGTGCCAGCAGTCCGGGACAGGGGCGGTACACCTTC.

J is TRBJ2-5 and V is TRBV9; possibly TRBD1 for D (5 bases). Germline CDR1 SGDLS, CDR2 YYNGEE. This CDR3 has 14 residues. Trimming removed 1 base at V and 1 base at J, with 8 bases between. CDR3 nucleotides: TGTGCCAGCAGCGTAACAGGATCCCAAGAGACCCAGTACTTC. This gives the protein CASSVTGSQETQYF.